This T cell receptor (beta chain) was sequenced during a study of blood T cells in healthy people across ages. Notes on the study in general: Age advanced and TCR beta diversity per million T cells fell, roughly linearly.

Germline trimming cut 0 bases from V and 3 bases from J; bases unmatched to any gene: 5. Germline values: CDR1 MDHEN, CDR2 SYDVKM. The CDR3 runs 16 residues. This clonotype was seen at least ten times. What it binds is not known. For the second PCR, which ran for about 6 to 11 cycles, a sample-barcoded 5' primer and a J-beta primer mix were used. A single record per CDR3 protein comes from TCRdb applying MiXCR to the 5' RACE reads. The sample holds 650,000 or so distinct CDR3 sequences, approximately 52% seen once. The rearrangement links TRBV28 to TRBJ2-7, with TRBD2 matching 10 bases. The clonotype originates from a woman older than 75 in good health. Sample: blood. CDR3 in amino acids: CASSLWSSGGRYEQYF. The CDR3 region has the DNA TGTGCCAGCAGTTTATGGTCTAGCGGGGGACGCTACGAGCAGTACTTC.